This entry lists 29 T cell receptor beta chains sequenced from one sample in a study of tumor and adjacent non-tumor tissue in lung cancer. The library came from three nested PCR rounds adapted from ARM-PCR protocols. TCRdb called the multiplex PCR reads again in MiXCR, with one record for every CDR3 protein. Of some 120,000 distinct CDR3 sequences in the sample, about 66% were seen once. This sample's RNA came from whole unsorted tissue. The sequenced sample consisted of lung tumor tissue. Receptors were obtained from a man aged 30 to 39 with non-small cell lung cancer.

CDR3 region: CASTGELEAFF. The CDR3 nucleotides are TGTGCCAGTACTGGGGAACTTGAAGCTTTCTTT. V gene TRBV6-2 or TRBV6-3 combines with J gene TRBJ1-1, with unresolved D. CDR1 and CDR2 (germline): MNHEY, SVGEGT. V was shortened by 9 bases and J by 7 bases, with 12 bases between the two germline ends. The CDR3 sequence is 11 residues long.

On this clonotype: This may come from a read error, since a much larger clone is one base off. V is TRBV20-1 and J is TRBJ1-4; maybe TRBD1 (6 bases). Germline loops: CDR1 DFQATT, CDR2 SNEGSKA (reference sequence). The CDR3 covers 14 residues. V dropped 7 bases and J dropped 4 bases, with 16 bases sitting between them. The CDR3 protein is CSVPVGQSNEKLFF. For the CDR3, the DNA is TGCAGTGTTCCCGTAGGACAGAGTAATGAAAAACTGTTTTTT.

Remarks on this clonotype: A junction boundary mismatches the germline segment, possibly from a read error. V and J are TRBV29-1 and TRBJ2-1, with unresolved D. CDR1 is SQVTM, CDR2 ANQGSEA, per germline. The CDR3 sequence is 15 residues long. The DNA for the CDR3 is TGCAGCGTTGAAGGTACAACAAGCTCTGCCAATGGGCAGTTCTTC. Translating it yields CSVEGTTSSANGQFF.

Here the CDR3 reads CASSLEEADTQYF. In DNA form, the CDR3 reads TGTGCCAGCAGCTTAGAAGAAGCAGATACGCAGTATTTT. J is TRBJ2-3 and V is TRBV11-3; D call uncertain. Between the trimmed V and J ends, which lost 0 bases and 4 bases, there was a span of 5 bases. This CDR3 is 13 amino acids long. Germline assignment: CDR1 SGHNT and CDR2 YENEEA.

The chain's CDR3 is CASKLAGQTGTGELFF. The DNA of the CDR3 is TGTGCCAGTAAACTAGCGGGACAGACGGGGACCGGGGAGCTGTTTTTT. V is TRBV19 and J is TRBJ2-2, with TRBD2 matching 10 bases. V trimming: 7 bases; J trimming: 5 bases; junction bases outside the gene matches: 10. Germline CDR1 LNHDA, CDR2 SQIVND (reference sequence). This CDR3 is 16 amino acids long.

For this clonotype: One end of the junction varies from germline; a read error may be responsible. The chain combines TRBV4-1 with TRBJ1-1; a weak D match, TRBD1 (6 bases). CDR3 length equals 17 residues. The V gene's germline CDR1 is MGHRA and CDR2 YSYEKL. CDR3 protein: CASSRTTRTDLNTEAFF. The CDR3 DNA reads TGCGCCAGCAGCCGCACTACCCGGACAGACTTGAACACCGAAGCTTTCTTT.

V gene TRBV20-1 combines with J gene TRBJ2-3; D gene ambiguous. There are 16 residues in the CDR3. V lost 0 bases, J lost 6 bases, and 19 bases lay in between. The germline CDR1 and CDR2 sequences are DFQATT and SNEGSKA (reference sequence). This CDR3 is CSARDVRRLEGDTQYF. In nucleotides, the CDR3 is TGCAGTGCTAGAGACGTGAGGCGCCTCGAAGGGGATACGCAGTATTTT.

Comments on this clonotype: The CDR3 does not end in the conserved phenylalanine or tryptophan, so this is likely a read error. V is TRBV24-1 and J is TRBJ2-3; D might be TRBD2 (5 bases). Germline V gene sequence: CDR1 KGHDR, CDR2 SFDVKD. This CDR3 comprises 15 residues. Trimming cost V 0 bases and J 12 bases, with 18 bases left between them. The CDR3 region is CATSDLTSGTDIQYY. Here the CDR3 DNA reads TGTGCCACCAGTGATTTGACTAGTGGCACAGATATTCAGTATTAT.

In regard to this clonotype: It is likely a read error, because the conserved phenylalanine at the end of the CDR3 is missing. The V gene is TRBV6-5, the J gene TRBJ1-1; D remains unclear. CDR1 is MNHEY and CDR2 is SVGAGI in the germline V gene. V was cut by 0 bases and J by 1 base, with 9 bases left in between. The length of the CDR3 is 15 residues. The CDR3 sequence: CASSYSTWRNTEAFI. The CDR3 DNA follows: TGTGCCAGCAGTTACTCGACCTGGAGGAACACTGAAGCTTTCATT.

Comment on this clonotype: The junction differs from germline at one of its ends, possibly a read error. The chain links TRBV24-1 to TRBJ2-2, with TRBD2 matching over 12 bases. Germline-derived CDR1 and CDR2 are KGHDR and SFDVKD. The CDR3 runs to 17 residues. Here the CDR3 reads CATNDSGLAGSTGELFF. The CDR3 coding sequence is TGTGCCACCAATGATTCTGGACTAGCGGGGAGCACCGGGGAGCTGTTTTTT.

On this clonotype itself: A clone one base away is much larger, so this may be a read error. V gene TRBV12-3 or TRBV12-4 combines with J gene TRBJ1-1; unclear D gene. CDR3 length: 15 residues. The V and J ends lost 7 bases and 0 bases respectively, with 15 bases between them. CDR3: CASIKTPAVNTEAFF. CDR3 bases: TGTGCCAGCATCAAAACCCCGGCCGTGAACACTGAAGCTTTCTTT.

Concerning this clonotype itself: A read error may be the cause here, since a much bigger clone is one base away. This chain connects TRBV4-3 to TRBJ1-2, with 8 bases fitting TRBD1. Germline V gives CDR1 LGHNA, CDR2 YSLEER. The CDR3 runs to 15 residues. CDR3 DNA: TGCGCCAGCGGCCAAGTCCGGACAGGGACCTATGGCTACACCTTC. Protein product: CASGQVRTGTYGYTF.

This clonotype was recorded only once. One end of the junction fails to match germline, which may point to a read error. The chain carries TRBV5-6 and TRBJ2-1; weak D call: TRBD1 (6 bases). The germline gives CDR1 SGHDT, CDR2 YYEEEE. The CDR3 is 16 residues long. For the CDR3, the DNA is TGTACCAGCAGTTTCCGTACGACAGGTCACTACAATGAGCAGTTCTTC. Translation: CTSSFRTTGHYNEQFF.

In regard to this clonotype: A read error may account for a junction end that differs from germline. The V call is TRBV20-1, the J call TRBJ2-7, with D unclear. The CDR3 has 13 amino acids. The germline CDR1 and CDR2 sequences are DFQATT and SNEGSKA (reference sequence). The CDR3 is CSASPETSYEQYF. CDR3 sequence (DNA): TGTAGTGCCTCTCCCGAGACATCCTACGAGCAGTACTTC.

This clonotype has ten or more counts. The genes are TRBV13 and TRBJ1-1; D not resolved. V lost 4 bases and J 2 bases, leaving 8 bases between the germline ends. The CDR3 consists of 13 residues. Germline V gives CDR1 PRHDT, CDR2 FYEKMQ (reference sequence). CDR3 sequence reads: CASSSLVNTEAFF. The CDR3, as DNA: TGTGCCAGCAGCTCCTTGGTTAACACTGAAGCTTTCTTT.

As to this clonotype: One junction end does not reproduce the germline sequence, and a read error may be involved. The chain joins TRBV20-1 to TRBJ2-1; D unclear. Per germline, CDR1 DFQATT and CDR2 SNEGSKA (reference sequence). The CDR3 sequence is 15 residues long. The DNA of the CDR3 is TGCAGTGCTAGAGATCTGGCTGGATCTTCGAATGAGCAGATCTTC. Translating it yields CSARDLAGSSNEQIF.

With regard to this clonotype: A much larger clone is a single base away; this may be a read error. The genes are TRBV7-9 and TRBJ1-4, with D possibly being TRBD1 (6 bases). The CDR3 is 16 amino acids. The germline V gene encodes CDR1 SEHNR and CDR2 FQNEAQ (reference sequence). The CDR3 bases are TGTGCCAGCAGCTTAGAAGACGGGGGGCCTAATGATAAACTGTTTTTT. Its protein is CASSLEDGGPNDKLFF.

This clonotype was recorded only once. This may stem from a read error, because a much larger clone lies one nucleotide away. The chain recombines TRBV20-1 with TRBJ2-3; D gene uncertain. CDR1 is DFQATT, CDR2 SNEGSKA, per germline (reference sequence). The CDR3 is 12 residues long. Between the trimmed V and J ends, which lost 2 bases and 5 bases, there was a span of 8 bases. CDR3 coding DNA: TGCAGTGCTAGAATCGGTGTAGATACGCAGTATTTT. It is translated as CSARIGVDTQYF.

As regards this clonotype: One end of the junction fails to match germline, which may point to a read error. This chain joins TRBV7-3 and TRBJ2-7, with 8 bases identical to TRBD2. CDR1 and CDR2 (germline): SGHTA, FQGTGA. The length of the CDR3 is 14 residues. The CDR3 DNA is TGTGCCAGCAGCTTAATTAGCGGGGCCTACGGGCAGTACTTC. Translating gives CASSLISGAYGQYF.

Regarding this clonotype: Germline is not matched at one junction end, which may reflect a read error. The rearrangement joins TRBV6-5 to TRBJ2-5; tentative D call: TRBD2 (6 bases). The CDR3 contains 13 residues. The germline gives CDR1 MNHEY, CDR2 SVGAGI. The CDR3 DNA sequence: TGCGCCAGCAGTTACTCGAAGGGAGGGACCCAGTACTTC. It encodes CASSYSKGGTQYF.

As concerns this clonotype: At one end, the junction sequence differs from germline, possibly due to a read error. The CDR3 DNA is TGTGCCAGAAGCTTTATCGGGAGGGATTCCAATGAGCAGTTCTTC. Translating gives CARSFIGRDSNEQFF. The V call is TRBV5-6, the J call TRBJ2-1, with 8 nucleotides matching TRBD2. The CDR3 sequence is 15 residues long. In germline, CDR1 is SGHDT, CDR2 YYEEEE.

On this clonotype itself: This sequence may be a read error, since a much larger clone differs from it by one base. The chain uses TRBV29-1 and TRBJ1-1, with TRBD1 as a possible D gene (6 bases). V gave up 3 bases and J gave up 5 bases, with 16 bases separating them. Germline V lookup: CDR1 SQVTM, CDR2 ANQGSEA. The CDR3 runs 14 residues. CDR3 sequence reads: CSVDGGRGRTEAFF. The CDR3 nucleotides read TGCAGCGTTGATGGGGGCAGGGGAAGGACTGAAGCTTTCTTT.

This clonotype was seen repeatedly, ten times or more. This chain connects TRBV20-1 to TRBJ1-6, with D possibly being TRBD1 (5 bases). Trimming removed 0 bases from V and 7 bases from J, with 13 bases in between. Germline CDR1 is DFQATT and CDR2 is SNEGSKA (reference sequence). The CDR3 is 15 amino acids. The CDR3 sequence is CSARDRQGLNSPLHF. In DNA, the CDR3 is TGCAGTGCTAGAGATCGCCAGGGCCTAAATTCACCCCTCCACTTT.

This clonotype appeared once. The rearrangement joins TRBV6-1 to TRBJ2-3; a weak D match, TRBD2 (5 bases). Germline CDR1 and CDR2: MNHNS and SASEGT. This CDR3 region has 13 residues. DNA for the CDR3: TGTGCTACCTCGGCCACGGGGAAGAATACGCAGTATTTT. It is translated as CATSATGKNTQYF.

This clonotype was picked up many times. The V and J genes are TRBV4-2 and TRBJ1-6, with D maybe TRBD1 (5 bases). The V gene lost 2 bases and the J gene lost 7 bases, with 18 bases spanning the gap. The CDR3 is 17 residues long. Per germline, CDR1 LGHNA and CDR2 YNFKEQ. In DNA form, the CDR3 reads TGTGCCAGCAGCCAACAGGCAGGCGGGACCCTGAATTCACCCCTCCACTTT. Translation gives CASSQQAGGTLNSPLHF.

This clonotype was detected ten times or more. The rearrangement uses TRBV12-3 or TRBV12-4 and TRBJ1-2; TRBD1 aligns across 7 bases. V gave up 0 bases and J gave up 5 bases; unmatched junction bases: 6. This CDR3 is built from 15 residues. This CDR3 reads CASSLAPTGHYGYTF. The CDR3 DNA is TGTGCCAGCAGTTTAGCGCCGACAGGGCATTATGGCTACACCTTC.

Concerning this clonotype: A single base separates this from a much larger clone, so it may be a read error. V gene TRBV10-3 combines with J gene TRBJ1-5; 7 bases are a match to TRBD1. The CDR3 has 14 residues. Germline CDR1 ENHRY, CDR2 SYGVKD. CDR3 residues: CAISGQGVNQPRHF. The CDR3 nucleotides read TGTGCCATCAGCGGCCAGGGGGTCAATCAGCCCCGGCATTTT.

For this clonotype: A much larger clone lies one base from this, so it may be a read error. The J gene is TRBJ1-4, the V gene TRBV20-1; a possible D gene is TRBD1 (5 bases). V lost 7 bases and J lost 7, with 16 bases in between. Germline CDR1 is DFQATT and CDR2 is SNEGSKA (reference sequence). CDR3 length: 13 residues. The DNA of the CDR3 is TGCAGTGTTACAGGTTCTTGGGGTGAAAAACTGTTTTTT. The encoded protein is CSVTGSWGEKLFF.

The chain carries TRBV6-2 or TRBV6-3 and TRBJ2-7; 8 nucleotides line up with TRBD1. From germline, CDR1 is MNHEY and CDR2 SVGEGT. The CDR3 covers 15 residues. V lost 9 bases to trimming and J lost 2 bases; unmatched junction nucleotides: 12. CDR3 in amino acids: CARSHQTGETYEQYF. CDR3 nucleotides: TGTGCCAGGAGTCACCAGACAGGGGAGACCTACGAGCAGTACTTC.